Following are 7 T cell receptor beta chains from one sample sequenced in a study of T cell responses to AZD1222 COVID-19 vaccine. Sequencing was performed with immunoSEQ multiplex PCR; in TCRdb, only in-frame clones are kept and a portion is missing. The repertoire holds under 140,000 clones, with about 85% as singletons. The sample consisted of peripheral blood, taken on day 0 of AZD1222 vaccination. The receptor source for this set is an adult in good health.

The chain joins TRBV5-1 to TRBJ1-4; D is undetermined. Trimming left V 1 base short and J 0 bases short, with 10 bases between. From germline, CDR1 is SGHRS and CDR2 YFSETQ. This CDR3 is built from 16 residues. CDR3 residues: CASSLSQTATNEKLFF. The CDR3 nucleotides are TGCGCCAGCAGCTTGTCACAGACTGCAACTAATGAAAAACTGTTTTTT. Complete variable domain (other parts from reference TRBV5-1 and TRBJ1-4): KAGVTQTPRYLIKTRGQQVTLSCSPISGHRSVSWYQQTPGQGLQFLFEYFSETQRNKGNFPGRFSGRQFSNSRSEMNVSTLELGDSALYLCASSLSQTATNEKLFFGSGTQLSVL.

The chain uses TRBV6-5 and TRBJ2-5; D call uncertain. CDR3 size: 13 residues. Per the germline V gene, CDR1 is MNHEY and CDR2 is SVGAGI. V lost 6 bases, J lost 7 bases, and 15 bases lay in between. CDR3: CASSTSISGTQYF. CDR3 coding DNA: TGTGCCAGCAGCACGTCCATCAGTGGGACCCAGTACTTC.

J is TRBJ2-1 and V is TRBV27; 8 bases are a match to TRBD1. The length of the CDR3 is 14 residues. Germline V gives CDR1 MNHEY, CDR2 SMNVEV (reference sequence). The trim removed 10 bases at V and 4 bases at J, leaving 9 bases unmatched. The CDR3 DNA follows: TGTGCCAACACACAGGGGGTAGGATACAATGAGCAGTTCTTC. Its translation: CANTQGVGYNEQFF.

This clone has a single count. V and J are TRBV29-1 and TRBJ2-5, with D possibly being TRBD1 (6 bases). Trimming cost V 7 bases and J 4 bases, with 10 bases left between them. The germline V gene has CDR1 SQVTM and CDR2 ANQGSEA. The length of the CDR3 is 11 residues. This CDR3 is CSADRGETQYF. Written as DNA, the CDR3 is TGCAGCGCGGACAGAGGAGAGACCCAGTACTTC.

CDR3 protein: CASAWRGTGEAFF. The DNA of the CDR3 is TGTGCCAGCGCCTGGAGGGGGACAGGCGAAGCTTTCTTT. The chain links TRBV12-3 or TRBV12-4 to TRBJ1-1; 8 bases are a match to TRBD1. CDR3 length: 13 residues. Trimming removed 8 bases from V and 8 bases from J; junction bases left unmatched: 10.

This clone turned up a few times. CDR3 DNA: TGTGCCAGCAGTTTTCAGGCTGGCAGTCAGCCCCAGCATTTT. Translation gives CASSFQAGSQPQHF. The chain joins TRBV27 to TRBJ1-5; D is undetermined. V was trimmed by 3 bases and J by 6 bases, leaving 12 bases between them. This CDR3 comprises 14 residues. Germline V gives CDR1 MNHEY, CDR2 SMNVEV (reference sequence).

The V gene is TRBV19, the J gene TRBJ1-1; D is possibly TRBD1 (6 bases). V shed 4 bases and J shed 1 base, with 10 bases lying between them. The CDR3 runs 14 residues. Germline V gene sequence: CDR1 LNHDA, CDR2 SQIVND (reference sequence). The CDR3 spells CASSTTGRNTEAFF. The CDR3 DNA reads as TGTGCCAGTAGTACGACAGGTCGGAACACTGAAGCTTTCTTT.